This T cell receptor (beta chain) is drawn from a study of shared clonotypes between healthy human individuals. Study-level information: Used for every donor were three CD4 naive, three CD4 memory, two CD8 naive and one CD8 memory plate.

Comments on this clone: What it recognizes is unknown.

The V end was cut by 3 bases, the J end by 0 bases, with 17 bases between. Germline assignment: CDR1 SGHRS and CDR2 YFSETQ. There are 17 residues in the CDR3. Notes on the study in general: Estimated richness values were generally larger in naive subsets than in memory subsets.

CD45RO-negative CD8 cells positively selected for CCR7 made up the naive population, which excluded terminally differentiated effector memory CD45RA+ cells. Method: immunoSEQ multiplex PCR; TCRdb's copy keeps in-frame clones and lacks some. The table records about 1,900,000 clones, about 94% of them present only once. The TCR originated in a man aged 18-30 years in good health. J is TRBJ2-3 and V is TRBV5-1; D gene uncertain. Material for sequencing was naive CD8+ T cells sorted from blood. CDR3 loop: CASSSVPRLTSTDTQYF. The CDR3 coding sequence is TGCGCCAGCAGCTCGGTTCCCCGCCTCACTAGCACAGATACGCAGTATTTT.